Below, one TCR beta chain is given with its context. The antigen is not known. CD4+ cell separation produced CD45RA+ naive and CD45RA-negative memory subsets. Trimming took 7 bases from V and 2 from J; bases not matched to a gene: 8. Germline V CDR1 and CDR2: MNHEY, SVGAGI. This CDR3 has 15 amino acids. These data belong to a study of shared clonotypes between healthy human individuals. Overall study context: CD4 naive cells filled three plates per donor, CD4 memory three, CD8 naive two and CD8 memory one.

Study conclusions and caveats: Naive subsets usually exceeded memory subsets in estimated richness.

Original analysis: ImmunoSEQ junction-only sequences lacked quality scores, so their filtering differed. Generated by immunoSEQ multiplex PCR, the TCRdb table keeps only in-frame clones and is missing some. V and J calls and clone size follow that table, whereas D and trimming were derived from the DNA. The repertoire includes about 530,000 clones, 90% to 97% of them detected once, and 0.06% sits in the top ten. The chain carries TRBV6-5 and TRBJ2-7; 10 bases are a match to TRBD1. This TCR was sampled from a woman aged 25 to 45 in good health. Sequences were obtained from naive CD4+ T cells sorted from blood. The subset was: CD45RA+ positively selected. The CDR3 DNA is TGTGCCAGCACCCCGGGGGACAGGGGAACCTACGAGCAGTACTTC. Translating it yields CASTPGDRGTYEQYF.